One TCR beta chain is described in this entry. The study sequenced TCR beta in blood CD8+ and CD4+ T cells. The data belong to a study of CD8 T cells in Susac syndrome. This CDR3 is built from 15 residues. CDR1 is SGHAT and CDR2 is FQDESV in the germline V gene (reference sequence). J gave up 2 bases and V 5 bases, and 4 bases lay outside the gene matches. RNA was extracted with the RNeasy kit, and a quantity of about 0.5 to 1 ug was reverse transcribed using random hexamers. A single record per CDR3 protein comes from TCRdb applying MiXCR to the immunoSEQ multiplex PCR reads. The sample contains roughly 190,000 distinct CDR3 sequences, 85% to 95% of which appear only once.

The chain combines TRBV11-1 with TRBJ2-3; the match to TRBD2 covers 10 bases. The sample was CD8+ T cells from PBMCs. This sequence originates from a human donor with Susac syndrome. The CDR3 coding sequence is TGTGCCAGCAGCCCTAGCGGGGGACTCACAGATACGCAGTATTTT. Protein product: CASSPSGGLTDTQYF.